These 10 T cell receptor beta chains came from one sample sequenced in a study of T-cell reconstitution after alpha-beta-depleted transplantation in children. Preparation of the TCRbeta library used unique molecular identifiers. TCRdb itself ran the PCR reads through MiXCR, one entry per CDR3 protein. The sample has 200,000 or so distinct CDR3 sequences, roughly 9.1% seen once. The sequences come from PBMCs, mostly from graft donor cells, collected 360 days after TCRalphabeta/CD19-depleted stem cell transplant. Receptors originate from a male patient aged 2-15 years who had a stem cell transplant for acute myeloid leukemia, so the T cells may come from the graft donor.

This clonotype was observed a handful of times. The rearrangement links TRBV28 to TRBJ2-3, with D uncertain. V was cut by 2 bases and J by 6 bases, with 15 bases left in between. The CDR3 consists of 15 residues. CDR1 MDHEN and CDR2 SYDVKM come from the germline V gene. This CDR3 is CASSLPGPPRDTQYF. The CDR3 bases are TGTGCCAGCAGTTTACCTGGGCCTCCCCGGGATACGCAGTATTTT.

The rearrangement links TRBV12-3 or TRBV12-4 to TRBJ2-3; 13 nucleotides agree with TRBD2. This CDR3 region has 19 residues. Trimming cost V 8 bases and J 1 base; bases outside gene matches: 15. CDR3 region: CASSDGLAGASQRTDTQYF. DNA for the CDR3: TGTGCCAGCTCCGATGGACTAGCGGGGGCTTCACAACGCACAGATACGCAGTATTTT.

This clonotype was counted ten times or more. CDR3 residues: CASSTGTRGNEQFF. CDR3 nucleotide sequence: TGTGCCAGCAGTACCGGGACACGGGGGAATGAGCAGTTCTTC. The chain recombines TRBV12-3 or TRBV12-4 with TRBJ2-1; D may be TRBD1 or TRBD2 (6 bases each). The CDR3 sequence is 14 residues long. V was cut by 5 bases and J by 7 bases, with 15 bases left in between.

A few counts support this clonotype. V usage is TRBV20-1 and J usage is TRBJ2-4; D call uncertain. The germline V gene has CDR1 DFQATT and CDR2 SNEGSKA (reference sequence). The CDR3 has 11 residues. V was cut by 6 bases and J by 8 bases, with 11 bases left in between. The CDR3 DNA reads TGCAGTGCGTGGAGTGGGGACATTCAGTACTTC. It yields the protein CSAWSGDIQYF.

The chain combines TRBV4-1 with TRBJ2-3; maybe TRBD1 (5 bases). Germline V lookup: CDR1 MGHRA, CDR2 YSYEKL. V lost 0 bases to trimming and J lost 5 bases, with 15 bases between them. This CDR3 is 16 amino acids long. In DNA form, the CDR3 reads TGCGCCAGCAGCCAAGATTTCTCAGGGATAATAGATACGCAGTATTTT. Its translation is CASSQDFSGIIDTQYF.

This clonotype was detected a few times. The gene calls are TRBV3-1 and TRBJ2-7, with D perhaps TRBD1 (5 bases). V lost 1 base to trimming and J lost 5 bases, with 18 bases between them. The CDR3 is 16 residues long. Germline CDR1 and CDR2: LGHDT and YNNKEL (reference sequence). The CDR3, as DNA: TGTGCCAGCAGCCAAGCGGTCCCCAACAGGATGGACGAGCAGTACTTC. It encodes CASSQAVPNRMDEQYF.

This clonotype appeared many times. This chain links TRBV28 with TRBJ1-2; 8 bases map to TRBD1. Unmatched junction bases numbered 9, after V lost 11 bases and J lost 4 bases. This CDR3 comprises 13 residues. Germline CDR1 reads MDHEN; CDR2 reads SYDVKM. The chain's CDR3 is CAGAAGQVYGYTF. The CDR3, as DNA: TGTGCCGGCGCCGCGGGACAGGTCTATGGCTACACCTTC.

This clonotype was seen many times. This chain links TRBV5-1 with TRBJ2-4, with a possible D match to TRBD1 (5 bases). Germline CDR1 reads SGHRS; CDR2 reads YFSETQ. This CDR3 contains 14 residues. V lost 4 bases and J lost 2, with 10 bases in between. CDR3 sequence (DNA): TGCGCCAGCAGCACTACAGGCTCCAAAAACATTCAGTACTTC. Translating it yields CASSTTGSKNIQYF. Complete variable domain (other parts from reference TRBV5-1 and TRBJ2-4): KAGVTQTPRYLIKTRGQQVTLSCSPISGHRSVSWYQQTPGQGLQFLFEYFSETQRNKGNFPGRFSGRQFSNSRSEMNVSTLELGDSALYLCASSTTGSKNIQYFGAGTRLSVL.

This clonotype was counted between two and nine times. The CDR3: CAISESPGQETQYF. The DNA of the CDR3 is TGTGCCATCAGTGAGTCACCCGGTCAAGAGACCCAGTACTTC. The chain uses TRBV10-3 and TRBJ2-5; D is unresolved. The germline CDR1 and CDR2 sequences are ENHRY and SYGVKD. There are 14 residues in the CDR3. The V end was cut by 0 bases, the J end by 2 bases, with 7 bases between.

V is TRBV12-3 or TRBV12-4 and J is TRBJ1-1; possibly TRBD1 for D (5 bases). CDR3 length equals 15 residues. Between the trimmed V and J ends, which lost 1 base and 1 base, there was a span of 10 bases. DNA of the CDR3: TGTGCCAGCAGTTTAGAGGGGCGAGAGAACACTGAAGCTTTCTTT. Its translation: CASSLEGRENTEAFF.